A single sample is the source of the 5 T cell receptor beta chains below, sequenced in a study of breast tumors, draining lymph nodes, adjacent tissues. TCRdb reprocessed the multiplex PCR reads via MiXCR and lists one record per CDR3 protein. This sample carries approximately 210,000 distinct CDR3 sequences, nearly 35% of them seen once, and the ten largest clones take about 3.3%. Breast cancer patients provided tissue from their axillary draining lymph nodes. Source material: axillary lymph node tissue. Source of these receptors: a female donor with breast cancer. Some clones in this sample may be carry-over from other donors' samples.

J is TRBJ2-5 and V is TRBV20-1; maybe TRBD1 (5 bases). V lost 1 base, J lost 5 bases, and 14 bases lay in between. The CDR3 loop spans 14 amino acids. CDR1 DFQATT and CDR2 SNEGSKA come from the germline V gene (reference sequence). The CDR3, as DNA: TGCAGTGCTAGAGCGGAGTGGGGCTGGGAGACCCAGTACTTC. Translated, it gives CSARAEWGWETQYF.

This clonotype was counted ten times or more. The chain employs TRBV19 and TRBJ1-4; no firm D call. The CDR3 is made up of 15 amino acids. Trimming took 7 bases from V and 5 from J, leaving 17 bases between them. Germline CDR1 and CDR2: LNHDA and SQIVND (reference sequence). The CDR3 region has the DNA TGTGCCAGTACCCTGGATAGAACCGGGAATGAAAAACTGTTTTTT. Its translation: CASTLDRTGNEKLFF.

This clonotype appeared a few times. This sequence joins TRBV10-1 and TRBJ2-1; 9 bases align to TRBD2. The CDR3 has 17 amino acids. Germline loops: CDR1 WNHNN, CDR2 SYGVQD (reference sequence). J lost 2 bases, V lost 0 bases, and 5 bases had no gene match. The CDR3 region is CASSESVAGGPYNEQFF. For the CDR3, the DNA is TGCGCCAGCAGTGAGTCTGTCGCGGGAGGGCCCTACAATGAGCAGTTCTTC.

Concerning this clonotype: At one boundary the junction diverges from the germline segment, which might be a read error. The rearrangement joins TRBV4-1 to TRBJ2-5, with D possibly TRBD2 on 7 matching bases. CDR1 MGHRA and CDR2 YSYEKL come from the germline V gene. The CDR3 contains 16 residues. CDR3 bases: TGTGCCAGCAGCCAAGATGGCGGGGGCGGGGGTCAGCCCCAGTACTTC. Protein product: CASSQDGGGGGQPQYF.

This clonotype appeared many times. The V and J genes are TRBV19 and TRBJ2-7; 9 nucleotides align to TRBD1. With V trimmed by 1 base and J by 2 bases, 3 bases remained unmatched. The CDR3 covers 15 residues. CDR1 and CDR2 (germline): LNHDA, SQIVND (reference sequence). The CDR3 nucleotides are TGTGCCAGTAGTATAGGGGACAGGGACCCCTACGAGCAGTACTTC. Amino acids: CASSIGDRDPYEQYF.